This is a list of T cell receptor beta chains from one sample in a study of breast tumors, draining lymph nodes, adjacent tissues. MiXCR was run by TCRdb on the multiplex PCR reads, yielding one entry per CDR3 protein. The profile covers more than 10,000 distinct CDR3 sequences, with roughly 70% appearing a single time and around two fifths taken by the ten largest. The source material was tumor-adjacent breast tissue. The receptors were gathered from a female donor with breast cancer. Some clones in this sample may be carry-over from other donors' samples. CDR3s include the opening cysteine and the closing phenylalanine or tryptophan. D genes are given only for firm matches. The size of a clone is reported for some rows only, either as once, few or many, or as a class for expanded clones.

J | V | size | D | DNA | CDR3
TRBJ2-1 | TRBV5-5 | - | TRBD2 | TGCGCCAGCAGCAGAGTAGCGGGAAACTACAATGAGCAGTTCTTC | CASSRVAGNYNEQFF
TRBJ2-2 | TRBV12-3/TRBV12-4 | - | - | TGTGCCAGCAGTCCCGAGCCCGGATTAGGCACCGGGGAGCTGATTTTT | CASSPEPGLGTGELIF
TRBJ1-5 | TRBV4-2 | once | - | TGTGCCAGCAGCCAAGATCTGGATCAGCCCCAGCATTTT | CASSQDLDQPQHF
TRBJ2-1 | TRBV9 | - | TRBD2 | TGTGCCAGCAGCGACGGGACTAGCGGGGACAATGAGCAGTTCTTC | CASSDGTSGDNEQFF
TRBJ2-1 | TRBV20-1 | few | TRBD1 | TGCAGTGGGTCCCCGGGGACAGGGAGGAATGAGCAGTTCTTC | CSGSPGTGRNEQFF
TRBJ2-1 | TRBV15 | - | - | TGTGCCACCAGCGGTTACAATGAGCAGTTCTTC | CATSGYNEQFF
TRBJ2-3 | TRBV7-8 | medium-sized | TRBD1 | TGTGCCAGCAGCTTAGCTAGGACAGGGGCAGGAGATACGCAGTATTTT | CASSLARTGAGDTQYF
TRBJ1-6 | TRBV20-1 | - | TRBD1 | TGCAGTGCTAGTATGGACAGGGGGAATTCACCCCTCCACTTT | CSASMDRGNSPLHF
TRBJ2-3 | TRBV20-1 | - | TRBD2 | TGCAGTGCTAGAGTAATAGCGGGAACAGATACGCAGTATTTT | CSARVIAGTDTQYF
TRBJ2-3 | TRBV7-8 | - | - | TGTGCCAGCAGCTTGCGGGACACTCGCACAGATACGCAGTATTTT | CASSLRDTRTDTQYF
TRBJ1-5 | TRBV6-4 | - | TRBD1 | TGTGCCAGGCAGGGGGTGACTCAGCCCCAGCATTTT | CARQGVTQPQHF
TRBJ2-5 | TRBV11-2 | medium-sized | - | TGTGCCAGCAGCTACTCGGGTAGCCCACAAGAGACCCAGTACTTC | CASSYSGSPQETQYF
TRBJ2-1 | TRBV14 | many | TRBD2 | TGTGCCAGCAGCCAAGGGATAGCGGGAGCCCTCTACAATGAGCAGTTCTTC | CASSQGIAGALYNEQFF
TRBJ1-6 | TRBV7-2 | - | - | TGTGCCAGCAGCAGAGACCGGGACGATAATTCACCCCTCCACTTT | CASSRDRDDNSPLHF
TRBJ2-7 | TRBV10-3 | - | TRBD2 | TGTGCCATCAGTGAGACTAGCGGGAGCCCCTACGAGCAGTACTTC | CAISETSGSPYEQYF
TRBJ2-1 | TRBV6-6 | - | - | TGTGCCAGCAGGTCAGAGGATGAGCAGTTCTTC | CASRSEDEQFF
TRBJ1-5 | TRBV20-1 | medium-sized | - | TGCAGTCCCTCTGGAGGGGGCAATCAGCCCCAGCATTTT | CSPSGGGNQPQHF
TRBJ1-2 | TRBV9 | - | - | TGTGCCAGCAGCGACGGAGGCTACTATGGCTACACCTTC | CASSDGGYYGYTF
TRBJ2-1 | TRBV12-3/TRBV12-4 | medium-sized | - | TGTGCCAGCAGCGAGGACTCCGGACCCCCCTACAATGAGCAGTTCTTC | CASSEDSGPPYNEQFF
TRBJ2-7 | TRBV4-1 | once | TRBD2 | TGCGCCAGCAGCCTGGGACTAGCGGGAGTGACACCCTACGAGCAGTACTTC | CASSLGLAGVTPYEQYF
TRBJ1-6 | TRBV28 | few | - | TGTGCCAGCAGTCCGAGACAGAATTCACCCCTCCACTTT | CASSPRQNSPLHF
TRBJ2-3 | TRBV5-5 | - | TRBD2 | TGTGCCAGCAGCTTATCCAGCGGGAGCCGCACAGATACGCAGTATTTT | CASSLSSGSRTDTQYF
TRBJ2-3 | TRBV3-1 | - | - | TGTGCCAGCAGCCAACGACGGGACGACGGGTTAGATACGCAGTATTTT | CASSQRRDDGLDTQYF
TRBJ1-6 | TRBV6-5 | medium-sized | - | TGTGCCAGCAGTCGCACCCCGGGGGTTAATAATTCACCCCTCCACTTT | CASSRTPGVNNSPLHF
TRBJ2-5 | TRBV6-2/TRBV6-3 | many | TRBD1 | TGTGCCAGCAGCCCGGGACAGGTGCTCCAAGAGACCCAGTACTTC | CASSPGQVLQETQYF
TRBJ2-3 | TRBV10-3 | - | - | TGTGCCATCAGCTCCCTAGCGAGTCCGAGGGATACGCAGTATTTT | CAISSLASPRDTQYF
TRBJ2-6 | TRBV5-1 | medium-sized | - | TGCGCCAGCAGCTTGGGGGGCGCGGCGGCTGGGGCCAACGTCCTGACTTTC | CASSLGGAAAGANVLTF
TRBJ2-7 | TRBV7-9 | - | TRBD1 | TGTGCCAGCAGCTTAGTAGGTGCAGGGGGCTACGAGCAGTACTTC | CASSLVGAGGYEQYF
TRBJ2-7 | TRBV20-1 | - | - | TGCAGTGCTAGAGGGGGTTGGGGAAGCGCCTCCTACGAGCAGTACTTC | CSARGGWGSASYEQYF
TRBJ2-1 | TRBV6-5 | once | - | TGTGCCAGCAGTTACTCAGGGGATGATGAGCAGTTCTTC | CASSYSGDDEQFF
TRBJ2-7 | TRBV25-1 | - | TRBD2 | TGTGCCAGCAGTGGTTTCAGGGAGGGGTACGAGCAGTACTTC | CASSGFREGYEQYF
TRBJ2-7 | TRBV19 | once | - | TGTGCCAGTAGTATAGATCGGAAGGCCACAGCCTCCGAGCAGTACTTC | CASSIDRKATASEQYF
TRBJ2-1 | TRBV5-1 | - | TRBD2 | TGCGCCAGCAGCTTGACGGGAGGTCAATACAATGAGCAGTTCTTC | CASSLTGGQYNEQFF
TRBJ2-2 | TRBV6-5 | - | - | TGTGCCAGCAGTTTGGACCGCCGGACCGGGGAGCTGTTTTTT | CASSLDRRTGELFF
TRBJ2-1 | TRBV3-1 | many | - | TGTGCCAGCAGCCCCCGGGGGCGGGAGTTAACCTACAATGAGCAGTTCTTC | CASSPRGRELTYNEQFF
TRBJ2-3 | TRBV9 | many | TRBD2 | TGTGCCAGCAGCGCCCCCCGGGGGGGCGGTGACACAGATACGCAGTATTTT | CASSAPRGGGDTDTQYF
TRBJ1-1 | TRBV19 | - | - | TGTGCCAGTAGTATCCGGCAGAACACTGAAGCTTTCTTT | CASSIRQNTEAFF
TRBJ2-7 | TRBV7-9 | - | - | TGTGCCAGCAGCTTGGGTCCGTACTACGAGCAGTACTTC | CASSLGPYYEQYF
TRBJ1-6 | TRBV5-1 | - | - | TGCGCCAGCAGCTCGGGGGGCTATAATTCACCCCTCCACTTT | CASSSGGYNSPLHF
TRBJ2-2 | TRBV5-1 | - | - | TGCGCCAGCCGGGGACTCTACAACACCGGGGAGCTGTTTTTT | CASRGLYNTGELFF
TRBJ2-2 | TRBV12-3/TRBV12-4 | medium-sized | - | TGTGCCAGCAGTTGGAGGACTACTCCCACCGGGGAGCTGTTTTTT | CASSWRTTPTGELFF
TRBJ1-2 | TRBV10-2 | - | - | TGCGCCAGCAGTGAGTCATCCGGACCCACACACTATGGCTACACCTTC | CASSESSGPTHYGYTF
TRBJ1-2 | TRBV2 | - | - | TGTGCCAGCAGTGCAAACCCGGGATACTATGGCTACGCCTTC | CASSANPGYYGYAF
TRBJ2-1 | TRBV20-1 | - | - | TGCAGTGCTAGAGATGGGGGGCGCATCAATGAGCAGTTCTTC | CSARDGGRINEQFF
TRBJ2-3 | TRBV12-3/TRBV12-4 | - | TRBD2 | TGTGCCAGCAGTCCAGCGGGGGATACGCAGTATTTT | CASSPAGDTQYF
TRBJ2-7 | TRBV6-6 | - | - | TGTGCCAGCAGTTACGGGTCTGGGCCCTCCTACGAGCAGTACTTC | CASSYGSGPSYEQYF
TRBJ1-5 | TRBV7-2 | - | - | TGTGCCAGCAGCTCCCTTTCGGGGTCTCAGCCCCAGCATTTT | CASSSLSGSQPQHF
TRBJ2-3 | TRBV20-1 | - | TRBD2 | TGCAGTGCTAGCTTAGGACTAGCGGGGGGAACAGATACGCAGTATTTT | CSASLGLAGGTDTQYF
TRBJ2-7 | TRBV14 | - | - | TGTGCCAGCAGCATGGACAGAAGAGAGCAGTACTTC | CASSMDRREQYF